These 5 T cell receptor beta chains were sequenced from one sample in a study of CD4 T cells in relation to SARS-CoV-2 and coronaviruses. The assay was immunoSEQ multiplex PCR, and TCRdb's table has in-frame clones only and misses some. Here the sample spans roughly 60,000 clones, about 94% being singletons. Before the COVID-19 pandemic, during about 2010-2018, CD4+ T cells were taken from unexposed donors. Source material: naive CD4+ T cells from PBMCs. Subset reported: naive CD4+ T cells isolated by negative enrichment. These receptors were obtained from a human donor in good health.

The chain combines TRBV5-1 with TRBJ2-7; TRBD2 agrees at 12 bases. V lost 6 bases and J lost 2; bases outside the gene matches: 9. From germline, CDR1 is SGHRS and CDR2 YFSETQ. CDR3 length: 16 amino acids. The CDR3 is CASTRTSGAKTYEQYF. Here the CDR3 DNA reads TGCGCCAGCACCCGGACTAGCGGGGCCAAAACCTACGAGCAGTACTTC.

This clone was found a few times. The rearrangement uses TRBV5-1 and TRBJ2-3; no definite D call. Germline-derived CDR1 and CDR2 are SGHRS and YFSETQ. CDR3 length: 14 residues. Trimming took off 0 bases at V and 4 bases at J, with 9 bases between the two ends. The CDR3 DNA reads TGCGCCAGCAGCTTGGGACCCAAGGCAGATACGCAGTATTTT. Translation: CASSLGPKADTQYF. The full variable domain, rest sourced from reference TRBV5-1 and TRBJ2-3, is KAGVTQTPRYLIKTRGQQVTLSCSPISGHRSVSWYQQTPGQGLQFLFEYFSETQRNKGNFPGRFSGRQFSNSRSEMNVSTLELGDSALYLCASSLGPKADTQYFGPGTRLTVL.

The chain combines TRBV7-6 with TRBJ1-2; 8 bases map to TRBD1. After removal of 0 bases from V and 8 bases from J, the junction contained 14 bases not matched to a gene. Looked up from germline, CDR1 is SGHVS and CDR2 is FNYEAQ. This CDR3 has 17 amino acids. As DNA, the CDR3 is TGTGCCAGCAGCTTAGCCACGGGAAAGGACAGGGTTCACGGCTACACCTTC. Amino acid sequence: CASSLATGKDRVHGYTF.

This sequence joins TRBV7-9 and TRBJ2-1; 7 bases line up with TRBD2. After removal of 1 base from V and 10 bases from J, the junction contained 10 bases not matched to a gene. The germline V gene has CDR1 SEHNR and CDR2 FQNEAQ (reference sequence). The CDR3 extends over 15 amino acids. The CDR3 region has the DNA TGTGCCAGCAGCTTAGTGAGCCTGATGGGGGGGGAGCAGTTCTTC. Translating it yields CASSLVSLMGGEQFF.

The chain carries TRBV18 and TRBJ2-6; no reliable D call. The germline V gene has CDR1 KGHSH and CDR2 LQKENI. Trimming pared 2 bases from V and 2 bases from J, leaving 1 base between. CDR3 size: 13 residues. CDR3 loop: CASSPTGANVLTF. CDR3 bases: TGTGCCAGCTCACCAACTGGGGCCAACGTCCTGACTTTC. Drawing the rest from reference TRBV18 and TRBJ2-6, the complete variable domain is NAGVMQNPRHLVRRRGQEARLRCSPMKGHSHVYWYRQLPEEGLKFMVYLQKENIIDESGMPKERFSAEFPKEGPSILRIQQVVRGDSAAYFCASSPTGANVLTFGAGSRLTVL.